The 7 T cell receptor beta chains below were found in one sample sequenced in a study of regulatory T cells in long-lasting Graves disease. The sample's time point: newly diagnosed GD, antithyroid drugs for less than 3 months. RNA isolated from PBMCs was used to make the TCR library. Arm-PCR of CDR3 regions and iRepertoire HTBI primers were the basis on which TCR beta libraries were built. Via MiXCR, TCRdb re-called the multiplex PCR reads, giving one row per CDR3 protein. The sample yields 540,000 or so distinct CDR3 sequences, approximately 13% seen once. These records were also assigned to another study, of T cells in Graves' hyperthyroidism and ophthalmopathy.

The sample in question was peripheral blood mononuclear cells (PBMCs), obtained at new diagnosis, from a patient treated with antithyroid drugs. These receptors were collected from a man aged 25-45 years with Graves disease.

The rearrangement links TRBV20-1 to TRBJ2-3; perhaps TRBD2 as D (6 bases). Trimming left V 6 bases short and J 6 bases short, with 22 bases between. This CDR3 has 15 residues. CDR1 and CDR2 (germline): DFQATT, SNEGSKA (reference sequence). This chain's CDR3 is CSAGTEVRSLDTQYF. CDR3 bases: TGCAGTGCCGGGACTGAGGTGCGAAGCTTGGATACGCAGTATTTT.

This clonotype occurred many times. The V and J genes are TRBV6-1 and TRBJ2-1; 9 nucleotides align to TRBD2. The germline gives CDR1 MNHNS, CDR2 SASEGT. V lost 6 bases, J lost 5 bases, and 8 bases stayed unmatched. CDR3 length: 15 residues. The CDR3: CASRPGLAPHNEQFF. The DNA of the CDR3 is TGTGCCAGCAGACCTGGACTAGCGCCGCACAATGAGCAGTTCTTC.

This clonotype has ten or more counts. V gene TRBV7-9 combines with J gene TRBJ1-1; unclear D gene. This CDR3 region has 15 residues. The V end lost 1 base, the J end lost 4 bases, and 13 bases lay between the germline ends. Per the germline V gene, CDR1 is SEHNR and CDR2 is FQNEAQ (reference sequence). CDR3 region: CASSLDRASTTEAFF. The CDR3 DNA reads TGTGCCAGCAGCTTAGATAGGGCAAGTACCACTGAAGCTTTCTTT.

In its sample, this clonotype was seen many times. The CDR3 is CASSLLGLAEITDTQYF. CDR3 bases: TGCGCCAGCAGCTTGTTAGGTCTAGCGGAGATCACAGATACGCAGTATTTT. This chain joins TRBV5-1 and TRBJ2-3; 7 bases fit TRBD2. This CDR3 region has 17 residues. Per the germline V gene, CDR1 is SGHRS and CDR2 is YFSETQ. The V segment lost 1 base and the J segment 2 bases; nucleotides outside the gene matches: 10.

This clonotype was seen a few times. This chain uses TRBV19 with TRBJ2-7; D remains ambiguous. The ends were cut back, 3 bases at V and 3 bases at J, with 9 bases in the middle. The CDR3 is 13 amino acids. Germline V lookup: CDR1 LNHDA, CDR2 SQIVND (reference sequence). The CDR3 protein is CASSMAARYEQYF. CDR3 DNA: TGTGCCAGTAGTATGGCCGCTCGCTACGAGCAGTACTTC.

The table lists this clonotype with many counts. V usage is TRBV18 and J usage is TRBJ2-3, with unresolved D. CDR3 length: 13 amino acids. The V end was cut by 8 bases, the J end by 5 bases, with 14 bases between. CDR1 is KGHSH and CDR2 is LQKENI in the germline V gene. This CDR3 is CASPVFPGDTQYF. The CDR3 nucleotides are TGTGCCAGCCCCGTGTTCCCTGGAGATACGCAGTATTTT.

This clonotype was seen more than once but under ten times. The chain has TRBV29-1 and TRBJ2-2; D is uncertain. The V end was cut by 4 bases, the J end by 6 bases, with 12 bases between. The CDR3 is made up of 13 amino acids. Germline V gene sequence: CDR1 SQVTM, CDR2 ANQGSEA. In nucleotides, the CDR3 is TGCAGCGTTGTAGAAGTGGGCGCCGGGGAGCTGTTTTTT. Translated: CSVVEVGAGELFF.